This TCR beta chain was retrieved from a study of persistence of HIV-infected CD4 T cells. CDR1 SGHDT and CDR2 YYEEEE come from the germline V gene. V was pared by 0 bases and J by 5 bases, with 14 bases between. The CDR3 is 15 residues long. Stimulation used approximately 9.5 ug/mL lysate from CMV-infected fibroblasts. CD40L/CD69 double-negative CD45RO-high memory CD4+ T cells were collected. In its sample, this clone was seen a few times. What it binds is unknown. Sequencing used immunoSEQ version 4 in survey mode. TCRdb's copy holds only in-frame clones and misses some; the assay was immunoSEQ multiplex PCR. The data show approximately 35,000 clones, 75% to 85% seen once.

The chain joins TRBV5-6 to TRBJ1-1; D is ambiguous. This TCR was recovered from an adult man with HIV who was CMV-seropositive. The sample was CD4+ T cells sorted from PBMCs after 18-hour stimulation, taken from a patient who received antiretroviral therapy. The CDR3 reads CASSLDMALGTEAFF. The CDR3 DNA reads TGTGCCAGCAGCTTGGATATGGCTTTGGGGACTGAAGCTTTCTTT.